Listed here is a single T cell receptor beta chain. This clone was found once. Its cognate antigen has yet to be identified. Base quality data are lacking; no much larger clone is found one base away. V has 0 bases trimmed and J has 6 bases trimmed; junction bases matching no gene number 5. The CDR3 covers 15 residues, taking in both the cysteine and the phenylalanine. The DNA shown is the 45-base CDR3, in frame from base 1. The germline V gene provides CDR1 MGHRA and CDR2 YSYEKL. TCRbeta CDR3 regions were amplified from genomic DNA using the immunoSEQ Assay, a bias-controlled multiplex PCR. In the paper's pipeline: Within the assay, amplification of reference gene primers was used to estimate how many nucleated cells each sample contained. To quantify the absolute abundance of each unique TCRbeta CDR3 rearrangement, sequence reads were collapsed and filtered. For each sample, productive Simpson clonality was calculated by taking the square root of Simpson's diversity index across productive rearrangements. As stored in TCRdb, this immuneACCESS dataset retains in-frame rearrangements with V and J assigned. A fraction of the clones does not appear; measured against another copy, unresolved V genes explain less than half of the discrepancy, and the remainder lacks a known reason. V and J calls plus clone size are reproduced from that table; the DNA served to infer D and trimming. This sample gives 200,000 to 250,000 clones in total; 80% to 85% of them show up just once. The biggest ten clones account for 8% to 10% of the sample.

In Seattle, one collaborating source enrolled patients while the infection was active and tracked those patients longitudinally over the course of disease. Each collaborating institution followed its own protocols to collect whole blood in K2EDTA tubes. For TCRbeta analysis, collaborators shipped samples in one of three forms: frozen whole blood, isolated PBMCs, or DNA extracted from either of those sample types. This sample stems from a study of blood T cell repertoires in COVID-19 (TCRdb year 2020). Regarding the complete study: Samples from collaborators originated in the United States, Italy and Spain and spanned both the acute and convalescent phases of COVID-19. The material from the prospective study consisted of cDNA or gDNA derived from T cells, B-cell-depleted T cells, or PBMCs. Subjects who had been exposed to COVID-19, were actively infected with it, or had recovered from it provided the deeply sampled blood TCRbeta repertoires that made up the dataset. The repertoires were released in a freely available public database meant as a resource for research on the immune response to SARS-CoV-2. Samples came from the ongoing ImmuneRACE study (first 160 participants) plus 1,254 subjects from 6 global collaborators. A de-identified subject ID, COVID-19 status, age in years and sex were almost always included in the sample metadata. Where available, HLA class I and class II types were obtained from metadata supplied by the sample provider rather than from assay-based typing.

The full study reports these points: The amount of clinical and demographic metadata varied by source and participant and was provided uncurated.

The sample taken for sequencing was peripheral blood. The chain links TRBV4-1 with TRBJ1-1, and 9 junction bases match TRBD1. This clonotype was obtained from a woman aged 80 or over with COVID-19, enrolled during active disease. The DNA is as follows: TGCGCCAGCAGCCAAGAGGACAGGGGTTGGTCTGAAGCTTTCTTT. The translation is CASSQEDRGWSEAFF.